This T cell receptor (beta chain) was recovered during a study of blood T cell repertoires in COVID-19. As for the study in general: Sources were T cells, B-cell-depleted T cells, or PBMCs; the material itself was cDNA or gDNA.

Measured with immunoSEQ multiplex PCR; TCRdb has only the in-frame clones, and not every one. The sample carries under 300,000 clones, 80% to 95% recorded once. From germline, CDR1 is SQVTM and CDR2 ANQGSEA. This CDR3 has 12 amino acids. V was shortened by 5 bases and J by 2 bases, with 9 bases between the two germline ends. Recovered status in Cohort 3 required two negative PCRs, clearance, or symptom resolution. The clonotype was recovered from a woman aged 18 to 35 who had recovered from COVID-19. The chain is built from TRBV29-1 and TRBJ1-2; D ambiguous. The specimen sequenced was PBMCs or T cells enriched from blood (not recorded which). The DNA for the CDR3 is TGCAGCGTTTCCGACGGGAACTATGGCTACACCTTC. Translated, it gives CSVSDGNYGYTF.